The clone carrying this TCR beta chain has ten or more counts. Its antigen is currently unknown. This entry belongs to a study of regulatory T cells in long-lasting Graves disease. The authors built TCR beta libraries using iRepertoire HTBI primers and Arm-PCR of CDR3 regions. TCRdb re-called the multiplex PCR reads through MiXCR, storing one row per CDR3 protein. The sample includes about 240,000 distinct CDR3 sequences, around 20% seen only once; the top ten take approximately 14%. The CDR3 is 13 amino acids. Germline assignment: CDR1 DFQATT and CDR2 SNEGSKA (reference sequence). The ends lost 6 bases at V and 8 bases at J; junction bases unmatched: 7. Study-level findings and limits: Persistent patients shared more public clonotypes (approximately 2,900) than new patients (approximately 1,000).

The time point: newly diagnosed GD, antithyroid drugs for less than 3 months. Construction of the TCR library relied on RNA isolated from PBMCs. Sequenced material: peripheral blood mononuclear cells (PBMCs), taken at new diagnosis, from a patient treated with antithyroid drugs. This TCR came from a female donor with Graves disease. This rearrangement joins TRBV20-1 to TRBJ1-2; TRBD1 agrees at 12 bases. In nucleotides, the CDR3 is TGCAGTGCAACCGGGACAGGGGGCGCGGGCTACACCTTC. Translation gives CSATGTGGAGYTF.